This T cell receptor (beta chain) emerged from a study of blood T cell repertoires in COVID-19. Germline trimming cut 3 bases from V and 7 bases from J; bases unmatched to any gene: 6. Germline lookup yields CDR1 LGHNA and CDR2 YSLEER. The CDR3 totals 15 residues. A few counts support this clone. The protocol was immunoSEQ multiplex PCR, while the TCRdb copy is restricted to in-frame clones and leaves out a portion. The table lists around 140,000 clones, 88% of them singletons. The TCR originated in a woman aged 60-75 years with acute or convalescent COVID-19. Sequenced input: peripheral blood. V usage is TRBV4-3 and J usage is TRBJ1-6, with 7 bases fitting TRBD1. This chain's CDR3 is CASSQGDSWNSPLHF. Written as DNA, the CDR3 is TGCGCCAGCAGCCAGGGGGACAGTTGGAATTCACCCCTCCACTTT.